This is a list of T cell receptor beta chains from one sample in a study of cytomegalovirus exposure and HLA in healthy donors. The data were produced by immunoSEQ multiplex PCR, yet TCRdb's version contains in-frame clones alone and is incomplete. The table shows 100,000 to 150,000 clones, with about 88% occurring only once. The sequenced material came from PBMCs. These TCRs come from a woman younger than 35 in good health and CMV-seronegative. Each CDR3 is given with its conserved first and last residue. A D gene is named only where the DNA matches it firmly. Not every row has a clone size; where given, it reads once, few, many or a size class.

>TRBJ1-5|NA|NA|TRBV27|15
TGTGCCAGCAGTTTATCTTCCTATAGCAATCAGCCCCAGCATTTT
CASSLSSYSNQPQHF
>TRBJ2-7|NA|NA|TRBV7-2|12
TGTGCCAGCAGCCAACTCTACGACGAGCAGTACTTC
CASSQLYDEQYF
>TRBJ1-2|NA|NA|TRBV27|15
TGTGCCAGCAGTTTATCGGGGGGGGATCCTACTGGCTACACCTTC
CASSLSGGDPTGYTF
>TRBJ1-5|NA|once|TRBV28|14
TGTGCCAGCAGAGTAACAGGGTTAGGACAGCCCCAGCATTTT
CASRVTGLGQPQHF
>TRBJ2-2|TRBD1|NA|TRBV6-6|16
TGTGCCAGCAGTTTTTTCCCGACAGGGGAAACCGGGGAGCTGTTTTTT
CASSFFPTGETGELFF
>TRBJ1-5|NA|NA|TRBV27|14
TGTGCCAGCAGACTTACAGGGTATGGTCAGCCCCAGCATTTT
CASRLTGYGQPQHF
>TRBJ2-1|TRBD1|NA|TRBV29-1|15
TGCAGCGGCGCTACGACAGGGGAACCCTACAATGAGCAGTTCTTC
CSGATTGEPYNEQFF
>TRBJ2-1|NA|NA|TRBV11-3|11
TGTGCCAGCACTAGAGGGAATGAGCAGTTCTTC
CASTRGNEQFF
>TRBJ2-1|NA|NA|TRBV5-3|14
TGTGCCAGAGACAGGGGCGGGGGGGCCAATGAGCAGTTCTTC
CARDRGGGANEQFF
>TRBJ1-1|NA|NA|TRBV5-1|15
TGCGCCAGCAGCGTGGTAGCTTTAGGGGGCACTGAAGCTTTCTTT
CASSVVALGGTEAFF
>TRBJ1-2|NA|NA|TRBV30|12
TGTGCCTGGACAACCGGGACAAATGGCTACACCTTC
CAWTTGTNGYTF
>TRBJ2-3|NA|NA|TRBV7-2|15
TGTGCCAGCAGCTCAGACTACCTCAGCACAGATACGCAGTATTTT
CASSSDYLSTDTQYF
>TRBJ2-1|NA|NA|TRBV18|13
TGTGCCAGCTCACTAGTGGGAGACAATGAGCAGTTCTTC
CASSLVGDNEQFF
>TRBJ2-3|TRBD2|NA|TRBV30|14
TGTGCCTGGAAACTAGCGGGAGCCCCAGATACGCAGTATTTT
CAWKLAGAPDTQYF
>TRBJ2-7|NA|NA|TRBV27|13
TGTGCCAGCAGTTTAAGAGCTTACTACGAGCAGTACTTC
CASSLRAYYEQYF